The TCR beta chain under discussion was sequenced for a study of blood T cells in healthy people across ages. Broader study findings: Bulk PBMC profiling left naive and antigen-experienced comparisons inconclusive. Strong correlation linked observed beta diversity and percent naive T cells.

The table lists this clonotype with many counts. Its antigen is unknown. Staff drew around 10 milliliters of peripheral blood from each donor. Next came a second PCR, run for about 7 to 12 cycles, which used a sample-barcoded 5' primer along with a J-beta primer mix. Every single cDNA molecule received a tag from a template-switch adaptor with 12 random nucleotides. TCRdb itself ran the 5' RACE reads through MiXCR, one entry per CDR3 protein. This sample has 700,000 to 800,000 distinct CDR3 sequences, with approximately 39% found just once. The V and J ends lost 6 bases and 3 bases, in that order; junction bases with no gene match: 4. CDR1 is SGHTA and CDR2 is FQGNSA in the germline V gene. The length of the CDR3 is 14 residues.

Sequenced sample: blood. The chain links TRBV7-2 to TRBJ2-7, with 11 bases that match TRBD2. The sequence came from a woman aged 60-75 years in good health. The CDR3 nucleotides are TGTGCCAGCAGGCCCGGACTAGCGGGCTACGAGCAGTACTTC. Translation gives CASRPGLAGYEQYF.